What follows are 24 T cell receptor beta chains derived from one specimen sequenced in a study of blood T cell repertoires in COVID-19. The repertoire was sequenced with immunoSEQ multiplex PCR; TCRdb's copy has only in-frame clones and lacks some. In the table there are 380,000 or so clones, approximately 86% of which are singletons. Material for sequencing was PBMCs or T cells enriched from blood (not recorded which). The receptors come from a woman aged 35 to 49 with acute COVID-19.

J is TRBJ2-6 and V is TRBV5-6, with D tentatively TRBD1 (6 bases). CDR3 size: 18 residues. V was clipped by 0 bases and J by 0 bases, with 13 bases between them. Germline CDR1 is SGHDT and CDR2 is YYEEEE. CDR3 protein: CASSLGQVQRSGANVLTF. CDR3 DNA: TGTGCCAGCAGCTTGGGACAGGTCCAGCGCTCTGGGGCCAACGTCCTGACTTTC.

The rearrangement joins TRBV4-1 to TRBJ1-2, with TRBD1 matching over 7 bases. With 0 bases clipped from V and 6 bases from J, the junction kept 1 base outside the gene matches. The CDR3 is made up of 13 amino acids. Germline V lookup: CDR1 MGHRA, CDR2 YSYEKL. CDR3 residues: CASSQDGTDGYTF. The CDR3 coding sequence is TGCGCCAGCAGCCAAGACGGGACAGATGGCTACACCTTC.

CDR3 amino acids: CASSSRVGLAGAETQYF. DNA for the CDR3: TGTGCCAGCAGCTCGAGGGTGGGGCTAGCGGGGGCAGAGACCCAGTACTTC. The J gene is TRBJ2-5, the V gene TRBV5-6; the match to TRBD2 covers 10 bases. V dropped 3 bases and J dropped 4; count of bases not matched to a gene: 12. The CDR3 extends over 17 amino acids. CDR1 and CDR2 from the germline V gene are SGHDT and YYEEEE.

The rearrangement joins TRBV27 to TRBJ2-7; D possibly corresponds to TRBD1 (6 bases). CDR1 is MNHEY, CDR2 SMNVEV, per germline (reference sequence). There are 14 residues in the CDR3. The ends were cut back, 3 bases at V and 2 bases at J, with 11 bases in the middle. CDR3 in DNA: TGTGCCAGCAGTTTCTCGACAGGCCCCTACGAGCAGTACTTC. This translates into CASSFSTGPYEQYF.

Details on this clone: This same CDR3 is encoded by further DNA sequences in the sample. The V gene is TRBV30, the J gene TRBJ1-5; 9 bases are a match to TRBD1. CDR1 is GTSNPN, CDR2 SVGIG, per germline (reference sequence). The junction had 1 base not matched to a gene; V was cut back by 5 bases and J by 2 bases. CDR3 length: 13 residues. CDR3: CAWRTGGNQPQHF. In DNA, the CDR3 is TGTGCCTGGCGGACAGGGGGCAATCAGCCCCAGCATTTT.

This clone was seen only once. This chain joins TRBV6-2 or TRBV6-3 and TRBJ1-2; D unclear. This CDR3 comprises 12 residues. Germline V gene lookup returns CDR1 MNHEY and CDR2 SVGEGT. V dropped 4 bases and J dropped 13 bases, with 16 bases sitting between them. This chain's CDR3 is CASSSREYSITF. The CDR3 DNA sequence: TGTGCCAGCAGTTCGAGAGAGTATAGTATCACCTTC.

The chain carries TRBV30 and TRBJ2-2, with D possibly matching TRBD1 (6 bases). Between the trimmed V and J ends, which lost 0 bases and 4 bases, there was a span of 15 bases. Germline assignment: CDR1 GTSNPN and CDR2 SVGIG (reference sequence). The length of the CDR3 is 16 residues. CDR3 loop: CAWSVRGGFFTGELFF. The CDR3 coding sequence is TGTGCCTGGAGTGTACGAGGGGGTTTTTTCACCGGGGAGCTGTTTTTT.

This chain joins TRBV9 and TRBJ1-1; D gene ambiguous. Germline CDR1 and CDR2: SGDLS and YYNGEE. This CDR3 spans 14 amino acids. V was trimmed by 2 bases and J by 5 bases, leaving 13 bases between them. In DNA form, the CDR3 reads TGTGCCAGCAGCGTTCACATGGGAGCTACTGAAGCTTTCTTT. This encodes CASSVHMGATEAFF.

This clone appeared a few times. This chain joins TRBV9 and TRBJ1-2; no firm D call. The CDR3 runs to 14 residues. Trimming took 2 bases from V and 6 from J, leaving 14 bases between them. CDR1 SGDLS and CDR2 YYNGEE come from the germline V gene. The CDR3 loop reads CASSVGRMEDGYTF. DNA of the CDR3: TGTGCCAGCAGCGTCGGCCGGATGGAGGATGGCTACACCTTC.

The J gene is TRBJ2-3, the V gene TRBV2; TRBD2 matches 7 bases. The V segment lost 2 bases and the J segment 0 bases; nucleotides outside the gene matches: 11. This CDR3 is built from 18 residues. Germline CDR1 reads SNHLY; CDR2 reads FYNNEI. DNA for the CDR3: TGTGCCAGCAGTGAAATCGGGGGGACCACCATTAGCACAGATACGCAGTATTTT. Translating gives CASSEIGGTTISTDTQYF. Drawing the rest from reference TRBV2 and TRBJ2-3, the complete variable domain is EPEVTQTPSHQVTQMGQEVILRCVPISNHLYFYWYRQILGQKVEFLVSFYNNEISEKSEIFDDQFSVERPDGSNFTLKIRSTKLEDSAMYFCASSEIGGTTISTDTQYFGPGTRLTVL.

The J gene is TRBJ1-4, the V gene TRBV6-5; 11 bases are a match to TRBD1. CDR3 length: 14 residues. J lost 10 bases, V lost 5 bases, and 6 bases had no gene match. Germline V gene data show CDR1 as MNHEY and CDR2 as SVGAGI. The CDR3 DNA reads TGTGCCAGCAGTACCGGGACAGGGGGATTAAAACTGTTTTTT. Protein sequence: CASSTGTGGLKLFF.

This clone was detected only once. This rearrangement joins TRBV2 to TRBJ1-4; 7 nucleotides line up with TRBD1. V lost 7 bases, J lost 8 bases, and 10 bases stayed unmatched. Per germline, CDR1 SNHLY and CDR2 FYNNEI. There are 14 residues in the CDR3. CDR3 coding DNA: TGTGCCAGCATGACGACAGGGAAGCGCGAAAAACTGTTTTTT. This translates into CASMTTGKREKLFF.

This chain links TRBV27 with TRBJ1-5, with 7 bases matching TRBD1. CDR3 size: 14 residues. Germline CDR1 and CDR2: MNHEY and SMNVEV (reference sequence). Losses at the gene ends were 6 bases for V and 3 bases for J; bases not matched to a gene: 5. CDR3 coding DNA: TGTGCCAGCAGGCCCGGGACAGACAATCAGCCCCAGCATTTT. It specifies CASRPGTDNQPQHF.

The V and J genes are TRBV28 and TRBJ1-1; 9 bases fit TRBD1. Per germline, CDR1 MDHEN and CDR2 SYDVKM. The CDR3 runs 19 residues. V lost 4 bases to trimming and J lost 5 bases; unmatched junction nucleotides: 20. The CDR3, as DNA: TGTGCCAGCAGTTCTCCTTACACTTCGACAGGGGGGCGGCGTACTGAAGCTTTCTTT. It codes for CASSSPYTSTGGRRTEAFF.

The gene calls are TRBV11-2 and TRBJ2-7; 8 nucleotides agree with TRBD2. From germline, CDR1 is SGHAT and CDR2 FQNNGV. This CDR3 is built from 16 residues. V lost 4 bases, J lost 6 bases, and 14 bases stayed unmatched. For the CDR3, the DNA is TGTGCCAGCAGCTCCCTGACCTCCAGCGGGGGTTTCGAGCAGTACTTC. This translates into CASSSLTSSGGFEQYF.

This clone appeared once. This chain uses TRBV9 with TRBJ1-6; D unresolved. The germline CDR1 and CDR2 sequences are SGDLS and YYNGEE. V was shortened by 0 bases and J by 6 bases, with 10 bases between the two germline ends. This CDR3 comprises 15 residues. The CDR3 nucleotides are TGTGCCAGCAGCGTAGTTGAGGGAGGTAATTCACCCCTCCACTTT. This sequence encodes CASSVVEGGNSPLHF.

The DNA of the CDR3 is TGTGCCAGTAGTATTTCCCAGGGGATTAGTGGCACTGAAGCTTTCTTT. Its protein product is CASSISQGISGTEAFF. This chain uses TRBV19 with TRBJ1-1; possibly TRBD1 for D (6 bases). Germline V gives CDR1 LNHDA, CDR2 SQIVND (reference sequence). V lost 3 bases and J lost 4, with 18 bases in between. The CDR3 covers 16 residues.

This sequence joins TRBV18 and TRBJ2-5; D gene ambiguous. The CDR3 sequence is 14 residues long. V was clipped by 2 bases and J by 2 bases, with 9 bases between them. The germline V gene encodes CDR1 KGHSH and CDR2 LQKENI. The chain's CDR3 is CASSPTTLQETQYF. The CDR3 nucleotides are TGTGCCAGCTCACCAACGACACTTCAAGAGACCCAGTACTTC.

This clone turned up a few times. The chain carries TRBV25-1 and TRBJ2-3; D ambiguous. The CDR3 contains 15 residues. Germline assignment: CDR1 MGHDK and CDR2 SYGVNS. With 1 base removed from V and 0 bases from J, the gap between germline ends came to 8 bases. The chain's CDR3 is CASSELQDSTDTQYF. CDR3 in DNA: TGTGCCAGCAGTGAATTACAAGATAGCACAGATACGCAGTATTTT.

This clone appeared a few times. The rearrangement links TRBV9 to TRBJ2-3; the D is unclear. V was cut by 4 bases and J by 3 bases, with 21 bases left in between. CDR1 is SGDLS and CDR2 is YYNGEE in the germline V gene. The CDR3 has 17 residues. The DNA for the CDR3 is TGTGCCAGCAGCCCCCTCGGGTTGAGTACGTCAACAGATACGCAGTATTTT. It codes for CASSPLGLSTSTDTQYF.

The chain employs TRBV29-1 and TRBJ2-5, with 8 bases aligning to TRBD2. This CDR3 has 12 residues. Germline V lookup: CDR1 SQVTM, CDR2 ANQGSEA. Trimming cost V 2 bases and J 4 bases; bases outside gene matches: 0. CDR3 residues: CSVESGGETQYF. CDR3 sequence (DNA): TGCAGCGTTGAAAGCGGGGGAGAGACCCAGTACTTC. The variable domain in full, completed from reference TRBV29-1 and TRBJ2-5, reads SAVISQKPSRDICQRGTSLTIQCQVDSQVTMMFWYRQQPGQSLTLIATANQGSEATYESGFVIDKFPISRPNLTFSTLTVSNMSPEDSSIYLCSVESGGETQYFGPGTRLLVL.

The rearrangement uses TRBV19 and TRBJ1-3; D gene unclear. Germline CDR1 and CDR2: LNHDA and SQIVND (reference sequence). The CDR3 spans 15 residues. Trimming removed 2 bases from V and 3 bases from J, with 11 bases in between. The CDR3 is CASSISRSGGNTIYF. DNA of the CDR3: TGTGCCAGTAGTATAAGCCGCTCAGGTGGAAACACCATATATTTT.

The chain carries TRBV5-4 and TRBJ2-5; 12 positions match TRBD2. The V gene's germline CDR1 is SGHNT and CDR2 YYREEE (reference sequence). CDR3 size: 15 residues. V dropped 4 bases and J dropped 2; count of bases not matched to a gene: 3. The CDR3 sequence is CASSTGLAGQETQYF. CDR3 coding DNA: TGTGCCAGCAGCACCGGACTAGCGGGGCAAGAGACCCAGTACTTC.

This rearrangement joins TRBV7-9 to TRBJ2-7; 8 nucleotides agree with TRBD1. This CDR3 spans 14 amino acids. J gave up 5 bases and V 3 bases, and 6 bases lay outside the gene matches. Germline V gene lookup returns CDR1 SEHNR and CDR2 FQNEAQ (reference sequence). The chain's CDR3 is CASSFETGVHEQYF. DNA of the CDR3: TGTGCCAGCAGCTTTGAGACAGGGGTCCACGAGCAGTACTTC.